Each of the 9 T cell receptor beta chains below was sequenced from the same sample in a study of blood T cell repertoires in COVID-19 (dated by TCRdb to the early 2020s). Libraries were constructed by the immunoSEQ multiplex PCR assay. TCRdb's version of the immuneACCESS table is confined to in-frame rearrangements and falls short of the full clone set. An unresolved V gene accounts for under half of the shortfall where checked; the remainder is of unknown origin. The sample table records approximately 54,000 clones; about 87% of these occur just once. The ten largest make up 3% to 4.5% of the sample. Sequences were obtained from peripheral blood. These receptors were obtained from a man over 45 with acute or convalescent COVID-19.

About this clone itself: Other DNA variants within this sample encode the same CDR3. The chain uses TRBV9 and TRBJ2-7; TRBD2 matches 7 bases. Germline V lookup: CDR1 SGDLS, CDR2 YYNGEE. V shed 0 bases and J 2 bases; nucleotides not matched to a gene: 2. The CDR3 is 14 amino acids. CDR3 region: CASSVAGGTYEQYF. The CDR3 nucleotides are TGTGCCAGCAGCGTAGCCGGGGGGACCTACGAGCAGTACTTC.

CDR3 DNA sequence: TGTGCCAGCAGCGAGGGGGTAGGAGTGGTTGGCACTGAAGCTTTCTTT. This sequence encodes CASSEGVGVVGTEAFF. The chain couples TRBV9 to TRBJ1-1, with D possibly being TRBD1 (6 bases). This CDR3 contains 16 residues. Trimming took off 3 bases at V and 4 bases at J, with 19 bases between the two ends. The germline CDR1 and CDR2 sequences are SGDLS and YYNGEE. Variable domain in full (rest from reference TRBV9 and TRBJ1-1): DSGVTQTPKHLITATGQRVTLRCSPRSGDLSVYWYQQSLDQGLQFLIQYYNGEERAKGNILERFSAQQFPDLHSELNLSSLELGDSALYFCASSEGVGVVGTEAFFGQGTRLTVV.

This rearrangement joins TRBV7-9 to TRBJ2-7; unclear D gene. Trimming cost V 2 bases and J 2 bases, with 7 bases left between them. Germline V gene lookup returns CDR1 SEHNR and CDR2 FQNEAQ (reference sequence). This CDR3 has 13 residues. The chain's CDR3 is CASSLSVPYEQYF. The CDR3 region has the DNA TGTGCCAGCAGCTTATCGGTCCCCTACGAGCAGTACTTC.

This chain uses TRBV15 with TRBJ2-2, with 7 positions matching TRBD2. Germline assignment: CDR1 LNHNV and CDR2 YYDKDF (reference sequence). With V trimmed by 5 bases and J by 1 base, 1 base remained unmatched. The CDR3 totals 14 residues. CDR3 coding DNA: TGTGCCACCAGCCCGGGAGGGAACACCGGGGAGCTGTTTTTT. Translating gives CATSPGGNTGELFF.

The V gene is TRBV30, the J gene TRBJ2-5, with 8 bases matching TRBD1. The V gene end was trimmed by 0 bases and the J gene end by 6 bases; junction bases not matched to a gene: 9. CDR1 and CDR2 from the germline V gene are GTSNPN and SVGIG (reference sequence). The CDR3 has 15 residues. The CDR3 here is CAWSVGTGGGQTQYF. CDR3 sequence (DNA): TGTGCCTGGAGTGTCGGGACAGGAGGGGGACAGACCCAGTACTTC. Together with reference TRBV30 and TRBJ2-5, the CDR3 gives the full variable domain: SQTIHQWPATLVQPVGSPLSLECTVEGTSNPNLYWYRQAAGRGLQLLFYSVGIGQISSEVPQNLSASRPQDRQFILSSKKLLLSDSGFYLCAWSVGTGGGQTQYFGPGTRLLVL.

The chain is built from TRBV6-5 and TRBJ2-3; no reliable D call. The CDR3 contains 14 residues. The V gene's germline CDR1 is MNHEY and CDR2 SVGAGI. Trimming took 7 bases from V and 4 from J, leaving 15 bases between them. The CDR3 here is CASTAVVGADTQYF. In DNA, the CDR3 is TGTGCCAGCACCGCAGTGGTTGGTGCAGATACGCAGTATTTT.

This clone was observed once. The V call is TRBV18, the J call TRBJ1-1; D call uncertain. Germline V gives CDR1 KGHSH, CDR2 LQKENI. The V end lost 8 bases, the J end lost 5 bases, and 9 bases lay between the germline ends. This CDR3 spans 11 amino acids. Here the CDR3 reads CASTFETEAFF. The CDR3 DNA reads TGTGCCAGCACGTTTGAGACTGAAGCTTTCTTT. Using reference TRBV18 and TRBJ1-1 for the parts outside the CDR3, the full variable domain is NAGVMQNPRHLVRRRGQEARLRCSPMKGHSHVYWYRQLPEEGLKFMVYLQKENIIDESGMPKERFSAEFPKEGPSILRIQQVVRGDSAAYFCASTFETEAFFGQGTRLTVV.

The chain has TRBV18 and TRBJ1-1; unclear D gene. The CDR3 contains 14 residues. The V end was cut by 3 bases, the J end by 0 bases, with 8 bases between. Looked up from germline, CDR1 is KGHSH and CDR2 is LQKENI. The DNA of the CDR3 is TGTGCCAGCTCACCTAGGGAGATGAACACTGAAGCTTTCTTT. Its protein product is CASSPREMNTEAFF.

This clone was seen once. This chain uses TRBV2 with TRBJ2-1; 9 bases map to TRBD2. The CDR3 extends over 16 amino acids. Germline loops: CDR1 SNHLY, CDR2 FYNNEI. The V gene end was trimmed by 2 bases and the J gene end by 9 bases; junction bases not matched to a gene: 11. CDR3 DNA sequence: TGTGCCAGCAGTGAAAGGTTAGCGGGGGTCCGGACTGAGCAGTTCTTC. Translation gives CASSERLAGVRTEQFF.